This T cell receptor (beta chain) is drawn from a study of PD-L1 blockade in urothelial cancer (TCRdb year 2017). General notes on the study: Every patient began therapy at some point between 2013 and 2015 and was given atezolizumab 1,200 mg intravenously every 3 weeks. About nine tenths of the roughly 29 patients were males with bladder-origin urothelial cancer, and about 65% of the roughly 30 reported a prior smoking history. Durable clinical benefit was defined as a progression-free survival longer than 6 months, and TCR features were additionally tested against progression-free survival and overall survival. Nine or ten patients reached durable clinical benefit, while some 19 patients did not. An ECOG performance status of 0 or 1 was recorded for the patients, and 0 to 3 prior chemotherapy regimens had been received by the patients. Blood samples were analyzed at two time points: 3 weeks after treatment start (second dose) and 6 weeks after treatment start. Somatic, immune and clinical correlates of response to PD-L1 blockade with atezolizumab in urothelial cancer were the focus of an exploratory multi-omic analysis. TCR sequencing covered pretreatment tumor samples and matched, serially collected peripheral blood taken before and after atezolizumab treatment. Whole exome sequencing and RNA sequencing of pretreatment tumors were performed alongside TCR sequencing in the same patients. Blood samples gave median yields of approximately 130,000 T cells and 82,636 unique TCRs, along with a median clonality of 0.080. Pretreatment blood TCR-seq was available for twenty-nine patients, at least one posttreatment blood collection was obtained for 25 or so patients, and tumor TCR-seq was available for 25 or so patients.

On this clone: Its antigen is still unknown. Qualities for individual bases were not recorded, and no much larger clone is one base off.

Overall study results and their limits: Among patients with durable benefit, tumor-associated TCR clones showed greater expansion in peripheral blood 3 weeks after treatment started (n ≈ 23, p = 0.022). Improved progression-free and overall survival was associated with having pretreatment peripheral blood TCR clonality below the median. Because of the small sample size (n ≈ 31) and the many exploratory analyses performed, the results are intended to be regarded as hypothesis-generating.

The germline V gene yields MDHEN for CDR1 and SYDVKM for CDR2. Compared with germline, V lacks 8 bases and J lacks 3 bases; bases without a gene match: 9. Its CDR3 holds 14 amino acids, cysteine through phenylalanine. CDR3 DNA is the only sequence kept; it has 42 bases, read in frame from the first base. Synthetic TCR analog templates were spiked into each PCR so that absolute template abundance could be estimated from read counts. TCRbeta CDR3 regions were amplified from genomic DNA with bias-controlled V and J gene primers using the immunoSEQ assay. Sequencing of rearranged TCRbeta segments was performed at approximately 20X coverage. Under the source paper's analysis protocol: Clustering was used to correct sequencing errors, and CDR3s were annotated against IMGT to assign V, D and J genes. Downstream analyses used only productive TCRbeta rearrangements and left out out-of-frame or stop-codon sequences. To compute clonality, Shannon entropy was normalized by the log of the number of unique productive sequences and then subtracted from one. Clones differing between time points or between blood and tumor were identified by Fisher's exact test with Benjamini-Hochberg correction at adjusted p below 0.01. TCRdb's version of the immuneACCESS table is confined to in-frame rearrangements and falls short of the full clone set. An unresolved V gene accounts for under half of the shortfall where checked; the remainder is of unknown origin. The D gene and trimming were derived from the DNA, and the V and J assignments and clone size from that table. The sample table contains about 30,000 clones; only one count was recorded for around three quarters of them. The ten biggest clones cover about 3.7% of the sample.

The sample's time point label, in plain terms: peripheral blood 6 weeks after treatment start. A cohort of some 29 patients with locally advanced or metastatic urothelial carcinoma, treated at Memorial Sloan Kettering on a trial protocol, was included. Peripheral blood mononuclear cells were collected pretreatment and during treatment, with between 1 and 8 total time points obtained per patient. The Qiagen DNeasy Blood extraction kit was used to purify genomic DNA from total PBMCs and tumor samples. PBMCs were collected pretreatment and during treatment, and were isolated and stored as previously described.

The receptor was isolated from a man in his 70s with urothelial cancer. Specimen: PBMCs, collected around atezolizumab (anti-PD-L1) treatment. Recombination connected TRBV28 to TRBJ2-7, with 8 bases in between that match TRBD1. The sequenced DNA: TGTGCCAGCTCACAGGGGGGCTGGATCTACGAGCAGTACTTC. This codes for CASSQGGWIYEQYF. When the CDR3 is completed using the reference TRBV28 and TRBJ2-7 genes on either side, the full variable domain is DVKVTQSSRYLVKRTGEKVFLECVQDMDHENMFWYRQDPGLGLRLIYFSYDVKMKEKGDIPEGYSVSREKKERFSLILESASTNQTSMYLCASSQGGWIYEQYFGPGTRLTVT.